This T cell receptor beta chain was sequenced in a study of cytomegalovirus exposure and HLA in healthy donors. This clone was counted a few times. This PCR relied on a set of 60 Vbeta primers and 13 Jbeta primers. The assay was immunoSEQ multiplex PCR, and TCRdb's table has in-frame clones only and misses some. Of about 140,000 clones listed, 72% are singletons. The CDR3 runs to 14 residues. Per germline, CDR1 MNHNS and CDR2 SASEGT. Trimming cost V 1 base and J 12 bases, with 19 bases left between them. The sample consisted of PBMCs. The origin of this receptor is a man aged 40-49 years in good health and CMV-seronegative. The chain has TRBV6-1 and TRBJ2-7, with a tentative D call TRBD1 (5 bases). Written as DNA, the CDR3 is TGTGCCAGCAGTGAAGAGGGGTCGGCCGGCAAAGGGTACTTC. Protein: CASSEEGSAGKGYF.